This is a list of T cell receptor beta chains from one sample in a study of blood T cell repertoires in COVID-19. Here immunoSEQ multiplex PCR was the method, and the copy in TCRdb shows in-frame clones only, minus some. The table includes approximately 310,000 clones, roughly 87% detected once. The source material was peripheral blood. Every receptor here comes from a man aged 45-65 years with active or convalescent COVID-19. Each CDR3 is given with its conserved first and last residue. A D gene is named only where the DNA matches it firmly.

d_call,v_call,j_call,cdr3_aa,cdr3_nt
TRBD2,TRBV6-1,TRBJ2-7,CASSDGTSGRNEQYF,TGTGCCAGCAGTGACGGGACTAGCGGGAGGAACGAGCAGTACTTC
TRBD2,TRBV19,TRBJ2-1,CASSLLDRGGAHNEQFF,TGTGCCAGTAGTCTCCTCGACCGCGGGGGGGCCCACAATGAGCAGTTCTTC
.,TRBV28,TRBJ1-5,CASRPTLQGQPQHF,TGTGCCAGCAGGCCAACACTACAGGGCCAGCCCCAGCATTTT
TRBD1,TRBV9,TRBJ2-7,CASSASVWDRGYEQYF,TGTGCCAGCAGCGCGTCAGTTTGGGACAGGGGTTACGAGCAGTACTTC
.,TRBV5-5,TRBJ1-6,CASSPWQGNSPLHF,TGTGCCAGCAGCCCCTGGCAGGGAAATTCACCCCTCCACTTT
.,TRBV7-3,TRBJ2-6,CASSLSVTAGANVLTF,TGTGCCAGCAGCTTAAGTGTTACGGCTGGGGCCAACGTCCTGACTTTC
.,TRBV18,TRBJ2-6,CASSPGQGGGSGANVLTF,TGTGCCAGCTCACCAGGGCAGGGAGGAGGCTCTGGGGCCAACGTCCTGACTTTC
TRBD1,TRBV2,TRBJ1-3,CAGRDRVSGNTIYF,TGTGCCGGACGTGACAGGGTCTCTGGAAACACCATATATTTT
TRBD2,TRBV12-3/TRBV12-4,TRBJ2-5,CASSPGGVETQYF,TGTGCCAGCAGCCCGGGGGGGGTAGAGACCCAGTACTTC
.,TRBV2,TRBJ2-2,CASSVQGNTGELFF,TGTGCCAGCAGTGTCCAGGGGAACACCGGGGAGCTGTTTTTT
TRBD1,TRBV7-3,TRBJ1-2,CASSPAPGQGSGYTF,TGTGCCAGCAGCCCTGCTCCGGGACAGGGGAGCGGCTACACCTTC
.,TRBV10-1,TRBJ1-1,CASSKTEINTEAFF,TGCGCCAGCAGCAAAACAGAAATTAACACTGAAGCTTTCTTT
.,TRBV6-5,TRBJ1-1,CASSLRGILNTEAFF,TGTGCCAGCAGTTTGAGGGGGATTTTGAACACTGAAGCTTTCTTT
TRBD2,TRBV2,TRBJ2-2,CASSPPGLAETTGELFF,TGTGCCAGCAGTCCCCCGGGGCTAGCGGAAACCACCGGGGAGCTGTTTTTT
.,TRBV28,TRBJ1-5,CASSNRVDQPQHF,TGTGCCAGCAGTAACAGGGTAGATCAGCCCCAGCATTTT